This T cell receptor beta chain is from a study of T-cell memory formation after mild COVID-19. As for the study in general: Clustering of TCRs was largely donor specific. Notes on the study in general: Later expanders leaned CD4+, whereas day 15 to 85 contracting clones were balanced CD4/CD8.

5'RACE with constant-segment primers yielded barcoded, UMI-tagged TCR alpha and TCR beta cDNA libraries. From the 5' RACE reads, TCRdb called clonotypes with MiXCR, one entry per CDR3 protein. The table includes under 550,000 distinct CDR3 sequences, around a sixth detected once. With regard to this clonotype: Antigen: not known.

From germline, CDR1 is MNHEY and CDR2 SVGAGI. Trimming left V 7 bases short and J 6 bases short, with 9 bases between. The CDR3 length is 11 residues. The chain employs TRBV6-5 and TRBJ1-1, with a tentative D call TRBD1 (6 bases). Sequencing was done on a sample of PBMCs or a T cell subset sorted from them (not recorded which). The receptor was isolated from an adult woman who had mild COVID-19 (a few samples of this study predate the infection). Cell type and time point are not known. The CDR3 nucleotides read TGTGCCAGCATGCAGGGGCCTGAAGCTTTCTTT. Amino acid sequence: CASMQGPEAFF.